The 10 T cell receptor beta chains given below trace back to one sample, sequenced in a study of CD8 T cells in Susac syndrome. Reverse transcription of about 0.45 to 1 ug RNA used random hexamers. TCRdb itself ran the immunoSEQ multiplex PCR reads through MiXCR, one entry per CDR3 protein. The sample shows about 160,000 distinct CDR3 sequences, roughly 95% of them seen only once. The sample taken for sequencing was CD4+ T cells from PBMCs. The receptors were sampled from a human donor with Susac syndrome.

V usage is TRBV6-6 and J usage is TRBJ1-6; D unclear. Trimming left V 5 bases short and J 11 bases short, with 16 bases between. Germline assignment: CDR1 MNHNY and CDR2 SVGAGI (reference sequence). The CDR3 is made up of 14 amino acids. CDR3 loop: CASSTRLPGAPLHF. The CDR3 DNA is TGTGCCAGCAGTACCAGGCTTCCTGGGGCACCCCTCCACTTT.

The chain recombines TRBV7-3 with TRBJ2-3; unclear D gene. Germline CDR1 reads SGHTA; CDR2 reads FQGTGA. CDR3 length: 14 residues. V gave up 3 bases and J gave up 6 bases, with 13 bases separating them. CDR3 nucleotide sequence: TGTGCCAGCAGCTTGGGTGCGGCATCGGATACGCAGTATTTT. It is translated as CASSLGAASDTQYF.

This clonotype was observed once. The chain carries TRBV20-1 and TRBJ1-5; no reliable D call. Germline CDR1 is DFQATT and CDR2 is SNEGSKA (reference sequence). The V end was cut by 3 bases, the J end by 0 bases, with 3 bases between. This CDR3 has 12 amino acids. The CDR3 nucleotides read TGCAGTGCTAGTGGTAGCAATCAGCCCCAGCATTTT. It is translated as CSASGSNQPQHF.

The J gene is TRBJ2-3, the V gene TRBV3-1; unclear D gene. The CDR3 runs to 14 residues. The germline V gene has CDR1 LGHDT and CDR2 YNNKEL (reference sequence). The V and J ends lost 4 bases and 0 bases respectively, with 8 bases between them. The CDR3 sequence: CASSPAGSTDTQYF. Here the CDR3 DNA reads TGTGCCAGCAGCCCAGCTGGGAGCACAGATACGCAGTATTTT.

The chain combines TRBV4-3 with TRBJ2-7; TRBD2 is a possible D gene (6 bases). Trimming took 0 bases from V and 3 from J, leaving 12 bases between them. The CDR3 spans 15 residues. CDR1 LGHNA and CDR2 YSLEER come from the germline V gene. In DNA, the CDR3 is TGCGCCAGCAGCCAAGAAGCGCGGGGAAACTACGAGCAGTACGTC. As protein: CASSQEARGNYEQYV.

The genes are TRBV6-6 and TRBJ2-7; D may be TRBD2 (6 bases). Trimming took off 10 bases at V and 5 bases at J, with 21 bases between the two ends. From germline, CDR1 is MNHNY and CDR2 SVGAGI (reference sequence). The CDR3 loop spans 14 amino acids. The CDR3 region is CANLGGAGADEQYV. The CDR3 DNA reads TGTGCCAACCTGGGGGGAGCTGGAGCGGACGAGCAGTACGTC.

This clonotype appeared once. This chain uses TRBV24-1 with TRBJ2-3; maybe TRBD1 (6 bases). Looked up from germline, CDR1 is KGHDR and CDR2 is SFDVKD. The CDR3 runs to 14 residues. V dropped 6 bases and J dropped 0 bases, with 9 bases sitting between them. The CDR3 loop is CATSFGQSTDTQYF. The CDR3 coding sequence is TGTGCCACCAGTTTTGGACAGAGCACAGATACGCAGTATTTT.

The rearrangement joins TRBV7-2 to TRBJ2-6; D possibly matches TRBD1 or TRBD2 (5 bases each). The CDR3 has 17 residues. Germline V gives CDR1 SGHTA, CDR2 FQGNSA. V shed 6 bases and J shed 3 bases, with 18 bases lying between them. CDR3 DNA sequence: TGTGCCAGCAGGGCGGCTGGGACGGTCGGTGGGGCCAACGTCCTGACTTTC. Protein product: CASRAAGTVGGANVLTF.

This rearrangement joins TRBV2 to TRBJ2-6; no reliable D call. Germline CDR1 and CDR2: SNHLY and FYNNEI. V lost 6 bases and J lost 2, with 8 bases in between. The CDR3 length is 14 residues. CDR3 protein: CASRDGTGANVLTF. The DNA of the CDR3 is TGTGCCAGCAGAGACGGTACTGGGGCCAACGTCCTGACTTTC.

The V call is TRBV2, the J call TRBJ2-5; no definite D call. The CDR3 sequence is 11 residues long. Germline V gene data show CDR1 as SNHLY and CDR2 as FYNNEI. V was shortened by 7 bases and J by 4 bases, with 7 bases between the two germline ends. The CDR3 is CASTARETQYF. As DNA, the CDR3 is TGTGCCAGCACCGCAAGAGAGACCCAGTACTTC.